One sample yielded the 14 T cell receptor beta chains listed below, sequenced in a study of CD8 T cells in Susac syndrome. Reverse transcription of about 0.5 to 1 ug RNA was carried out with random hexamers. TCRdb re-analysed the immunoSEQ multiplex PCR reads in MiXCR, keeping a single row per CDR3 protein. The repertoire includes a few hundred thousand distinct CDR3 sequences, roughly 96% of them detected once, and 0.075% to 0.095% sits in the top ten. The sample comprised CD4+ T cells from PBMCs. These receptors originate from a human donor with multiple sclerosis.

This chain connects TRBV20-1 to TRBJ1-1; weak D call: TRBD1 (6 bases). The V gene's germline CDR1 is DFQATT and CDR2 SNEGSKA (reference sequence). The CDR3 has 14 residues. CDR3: CSTTIGQLNTEAFF. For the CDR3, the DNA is TGCAGCACGACCATTGGACAGTTGAACACTGAAGCTTTCTTT.

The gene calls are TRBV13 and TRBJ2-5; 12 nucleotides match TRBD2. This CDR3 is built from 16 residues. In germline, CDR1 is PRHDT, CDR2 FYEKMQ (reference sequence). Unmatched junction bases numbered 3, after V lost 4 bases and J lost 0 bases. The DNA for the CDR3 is TGTGCCAGCAGCTCGCGACTAGCGGGGGACCAAGAGACCCAGTACTTC. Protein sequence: CASSSRLAGDQETQYF.

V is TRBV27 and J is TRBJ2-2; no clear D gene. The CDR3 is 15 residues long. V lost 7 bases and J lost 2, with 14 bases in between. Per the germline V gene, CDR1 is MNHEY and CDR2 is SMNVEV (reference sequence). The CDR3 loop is CASNARHHNTGELFF. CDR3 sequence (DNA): TGTGCCAGCAACGCGCGGCACCACAACACCGGGGAGCTGTTTTTT.

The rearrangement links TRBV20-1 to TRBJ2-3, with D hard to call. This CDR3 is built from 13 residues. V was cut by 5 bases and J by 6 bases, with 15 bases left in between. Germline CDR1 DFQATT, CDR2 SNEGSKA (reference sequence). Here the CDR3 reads CSALLSTADTQYF. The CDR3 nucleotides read TGCAGTGCTCTACTATCGACTGCGGATACGCAGTATTTT.

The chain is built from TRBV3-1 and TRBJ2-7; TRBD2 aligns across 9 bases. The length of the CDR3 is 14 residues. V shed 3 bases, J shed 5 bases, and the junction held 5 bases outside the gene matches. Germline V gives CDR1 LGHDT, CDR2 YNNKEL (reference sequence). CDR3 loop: CASSHLAGKDEQYF. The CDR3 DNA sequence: TGTGCCAGCAGCCACCTAGCGGGAAAGGACGAGCAGTACTTC.

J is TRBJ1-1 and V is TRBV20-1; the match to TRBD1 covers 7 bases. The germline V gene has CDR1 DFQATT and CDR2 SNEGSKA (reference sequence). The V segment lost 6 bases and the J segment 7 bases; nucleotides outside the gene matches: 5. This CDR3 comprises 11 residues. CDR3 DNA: TGCAGTGCCGGGGGACAGTTTGAAGCTTTCTTT. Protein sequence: CSAGGQFEAFF.

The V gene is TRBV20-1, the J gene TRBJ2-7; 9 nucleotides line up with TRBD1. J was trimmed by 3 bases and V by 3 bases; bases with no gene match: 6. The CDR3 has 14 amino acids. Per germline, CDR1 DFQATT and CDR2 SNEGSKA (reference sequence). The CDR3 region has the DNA TGCAGTGCTAGCCGTGAGACAGGGGGCTACGAGCAGTACTTC. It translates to CSASRETGGYEQYF.

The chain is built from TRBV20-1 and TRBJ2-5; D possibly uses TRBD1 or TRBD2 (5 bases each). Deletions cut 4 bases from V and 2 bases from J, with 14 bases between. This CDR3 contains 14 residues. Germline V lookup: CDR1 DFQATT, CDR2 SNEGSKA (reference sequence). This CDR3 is CSATSGTVQETQYF. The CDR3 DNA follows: TGCAGTGCTACCTCCGGGACGGTACAAGAGACCCAGTACTTC.

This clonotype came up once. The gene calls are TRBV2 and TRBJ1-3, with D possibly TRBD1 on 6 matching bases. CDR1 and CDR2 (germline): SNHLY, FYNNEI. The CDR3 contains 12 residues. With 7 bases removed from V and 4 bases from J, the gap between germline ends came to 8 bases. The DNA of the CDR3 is TGTGCCAGCAAAGGACAGGGAAACACCATATATTTT. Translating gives CASKGQGNTIYF.

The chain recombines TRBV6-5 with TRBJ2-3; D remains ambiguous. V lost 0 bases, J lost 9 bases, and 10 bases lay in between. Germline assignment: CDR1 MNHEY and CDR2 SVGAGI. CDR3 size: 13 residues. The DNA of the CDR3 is TGTGCCAGCAGTTACTCGTGGCCGTTAACGCAGTATTTT. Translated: CASSYSWPLTQYF.

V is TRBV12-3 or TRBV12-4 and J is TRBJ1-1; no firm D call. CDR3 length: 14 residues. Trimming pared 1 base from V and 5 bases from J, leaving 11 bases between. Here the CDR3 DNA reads TGTGCCAGCAGTTTAGAGTTGGTGGATACTGAAGCTTTCTTT. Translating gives CASSLELVDTEAFF.

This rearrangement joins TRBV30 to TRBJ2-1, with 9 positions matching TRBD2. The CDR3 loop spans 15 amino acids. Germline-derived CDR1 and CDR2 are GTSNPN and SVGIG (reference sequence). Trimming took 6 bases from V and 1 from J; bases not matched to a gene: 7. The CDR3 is CACPFSGSSYNEQFF. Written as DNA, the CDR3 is TGTGCCTGCCCCTTTAGCGGGAGTTCCTACAATGAGCAGTTCTTC.

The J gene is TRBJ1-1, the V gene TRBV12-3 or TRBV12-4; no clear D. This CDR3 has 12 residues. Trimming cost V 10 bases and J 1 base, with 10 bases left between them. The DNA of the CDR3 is TGTGCCACCGGGTGGAGGAACACTGAAGCTTTCTTT. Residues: CATGWRNTEAFF.

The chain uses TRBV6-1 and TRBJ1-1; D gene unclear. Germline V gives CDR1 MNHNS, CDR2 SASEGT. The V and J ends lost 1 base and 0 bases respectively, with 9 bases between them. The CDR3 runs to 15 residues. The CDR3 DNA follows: TGTGCCAGCAGTGAAGATAGCAACATGAACACTGAAGCTTTCTTT. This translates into CASSEDSNMNTEAFF.